The rows below give T cell receptor beta chains drawn from one sample of a study of spatial heterogeneity in lung cancer. TCRdb itself ran the 5' RACE reads through MiXCR, one entry per CDR3 protein. The table includes approximately 9,600 distinct CDR3 sequences, about 8.5% detected once. The starting material was lung tumor tissue, obtained at surgery. The receptors originated from a male donor with early-stage non-small cell lung cancer. Both conserved end residues are part of each CDR3.

v_call	j_call	cdr3_aa
TRBV5-5	TRBJ2-5	CVSSLRETQYF
TRBV19	TRBJ2-7	CASSIGGGRSSYEQYF
TRBV4-2	TRBJ1-4	CASSQVQGTEKLFF
TRBV21-1	TRBJ2-7	CASSKTPDREVPYEQYF
TRBV19	TRBJ1-5	CASAQSAKNNQPQHF
TRBV29-1	TRBJ2-1	CSEKTSGGNEQFF
TRBV15	TRBJ2-7	CATSRQGNSYEQYF
TRBV9	TRBJ2-1	CASSVGLAGKIKSYNEQFF
TRBV23-1	TRBJ2-1	CASSQSGLGGIVRLYNEQFF
TRBV28	TRBJ2-7	CASSPPPGTSVRQYF
TRBV4-2	TRBJ1-6	CASSLGGSPLHF
TRBV24-1	TRBJ2-1	CATSRLAGVGEQFF
TRBV10-3	TRBJ1-2	CAISETGRTANYGYTF
TRBV25-1	TRBJ2-4	CASSESDRAKNIQYF
TRBV29-1	TRBJ2-3	CSVATGASTDTQYF
TRBV11-1	TRBJ2-4	CASSFGSGLNSDIQYF
TRBV10-3	TRBJ2-4	CAISESGGGAGSNIQYF
TRBV28	TRBJ1-5	CASSLPRGPQHF
TRBV5-1	TRBJ2-5	CASSLTTTPQETQYF
TRBV6-5	TRBJ2-3	CASTLAGGGDTQYF
TRBV11-2	TRBJ2-3	CASSQGHTQYF
TRBV29-1	TRBJ2-7	CSVGERTSSYEQYF
TRBV2	TRBJ1-5	CASTGQQGQPQHF
TRBV20-1	TRBJ2-3	CSAGLGGGSDTQYF
TRBV10-3	TRBJ2-2	CAISPSTGGTGELFF
TRBV20-1	TRBJ2-3	CSASGRLAGGQDTQYF
TRBV28	TRBJ2-2	CASSPPRTNTGELFF
TRBV6-2/TRBV6-3	TRBJ2-1	CASSYSDRSSYNEQFF
TRBV4-2	TRBJ2-2	CASSQAGRGTGELFF
TRBV28	TRBJ2-3	CASSLTSGYTQYF
TRBV19	TRBJ1-5	CASSMNMFNQPQHF
TRBV19	TRBJ1-5	CASSTRGRDIYSNQPQHF
TRBV7-2	TRBJ2-2	CASSFTGELFF
TRBV2	TRBJ2-6	CASSEGRSGANVLTF
TRBV6-6	TRBJ2-1	CASRGSGRMSHNEQFF
TRBV5-1	TRBJ2-7	CASSRTGTSGYEQYF
TRBV20-1	TRBJ2-1	CSARDGKTGSYNEQFF
TRBV6-5	TRBJ2-7	CASRHSGGSSYEQYF